This is a list of T cell receptor beta chains from one sample in a study of OX40 agonist ivuxolimab in advanced cancers. TCRdb keeps only in-frame clones here, not all; method: immunoSEQ multiplex PCR. The sample shows 65,000 to 70,000 clones, about nine tenths of them seen only once. The source material was CD4+ or CD8+ T cells sorted from blood, sampled in a trial of the OX40 agonist ivuxolimab. These receptors were obtained from an adult with an advanced solid tumor such as melanoma, head and neck, liver or kidney cancer. Both conserved end residues are part of each CDR3. A D gene is named only where the DNA matches it firmly. Only some rows state a clone size, as once, few, many or a class for expanded clones.

TRBV7-2	TRBJ1-1	TRBD1	-	TGTGCCAGCAGCTTAGCCAGGGGGATGAACACTGAAGCTTTCTTT	CASSLARGMNTEAFF
TRBV6-5	TRBJ1-1	-	-	TGTGCCAGCAGTAGCATTGTGGGGGTGGACACTGAAGCTTTCTTT	CASSSIVGVDTEAFF
TRBV2	TRBJ2-3	TRBD1	-	TGTGCCAGCACACGCCGGGACAGGGGTGCAGATACGCAGTATTTT	CASTRRDRGADTQYF
TRBV5-1	TRBJ1-1	-	-	TGCGCCAGCAGCTTGCTTCCCGGGGTAGGGACTGAAGCTTTCTTT	CASSLLPGVGTEAFF
TRBV28	TRBJ2-7	-	-	TGTGCCAGCAGTCCGTACGACAGGCCGACCTACGAGCAGTACTTC	CASSPYDRPTYEQYF
TRBV7-9	TRBJ2-3	-	-	TGTGCCAGCAGCTGGGGAGACTTGAGCACAGATACGCAGTATTTT	CASSWGDLSTDTQYF
TRBV7-3	TRBJ2-5	-	-	TGTGCCAGCAGCTTAACGGGCGGGGGCTTAGGGGAGACCCAGTACTTC	CASSLTGGGLGETQYF
TRBV19	TRBJ1-2	-	-	TGTGCCAGTAGTATGATGGACAGTTTGAACTATGGCTACACCTTC	CASSMMDSLNYGYTF
TRBV19	TRBJ1-6	-	once	TGTGCCAGTAGTGAAACACAGACCGGCTCCTATAATTCACCCCTCCACTTT	CASSETQTGSYNSPLHF
TRBV6-5	TRBJ2-1	TRBD2	-	TGTGCCAGCAGTTACTCTAGCGGGGGGGCCTACAATGAGCAGTTCTTC	CASSYSSGGAYNEQFF
TRBV6-1	TRBJ2-7	TRBD1	-	TGTGCCAGCAGTGGATCCGGGACAGGGAGCTCCTACGAGCAGTACTTC	CASSGSGTGSSYEQYF
TRBV6-5	TRBJ2-2	-	-	TGTGCCAGCAGATACCAGGGGCACACCGGGGAGCTGTTTTTT	CASRYQGHTGELFF
TRBV5-4	TRBJ2-7	TRBD2	-	TGTGCCAGCAGCCAAGCCAGCGGGACGGAAGTATCCTACGAGCAGTACTTC	CASSQASGTEVSYEQYF
TRBV6-1	TRBJ2-7	-	once	TGTGCCAGCAGTCGGACATACTTCTACGAGCAGTACTTC	CASSRTYFYEQYF
TRBV5-6	TRBJ2-5	-	-	TGTGCCAGCAGCCTCTCGGAGACCCAGTACTTC	CASSLSETQYF
TRBV5-1	TRBJ2-3	TRBD2	-	TGCGCCAGCAGCTTCCTACTAGCGGGGAGCACAGATACGCAGTATTTT	CASSFLLAGSTDTQYF
TRBV28	TRBJ1-1	-	-	TGTGCCAGCACCGGCCGGAACACTGAAGCTTTCTTT	CASTGRNTEAFF
TRBV28	TRBJ1-4	TRBD1	few	TGTGCCAGCAGTGAACGGACAGGGAATGAAAAACTGTTTTTT	CASSERTGNEKLFF
TRBV7-2	TRBJ2-7	-	few	TGTGCCAGCAGTGTAACCCCATCCTACGAGCAGTACTTC	CASSVTPSYEQYF
TRBV9	TRBJ1-1	-	-	TGTGCCAGCAGCGTAGACTATCTTCGGAACACTGAAGCTTTCTTT	CASSVDYLRNTEAFF
TRBV7-6	TRBJ2-5	TRBD2	-	TGTGCCAGCAGCTCGGCCCAGGGACTAGCGGCACAAGAGACCCAGTACTTC	CASSSAQGLAAQETQYF
TRBV19	TRBJ2-3	TRBD2	-	TGTGCCAGCCGGGGACTAGCGAATTCAGAAGATACGCAGTATTTT	CASRGLANSEDTQYF
TRBV5-5	TRBJ1-1	-	-	TGTGCCAGCAGCTTCCAACAGGTCATAACTGAAGCTTTCTTT	CASSFQQVITEAFF
TRBV18	TRBJ1-3	TRBD1	-	TGTGCCAGCTCACCACCGGACAGGGTCTCTGGAAACACCATATATTTT	CASSPPDRVSGNTIYF
TRBV27	TRBJ1-3	-	-	TGTGCCAGTGGACGTCTGAGCTCTGGAAACACCATATATTTT	CASGRLSSGNTIYF
TRBV2	TRBJ2-6	-	once	TGTGCCAGCAGTAGGGTGGCTGGGGCCAACGTCCTGACTTTC	CASSRVAGANVLTF
TRBV5-1	TRBJ2-1	-	-	TGCGCCAGTCGGGGGGACAGGCAACAATACAATGAGCAGTTCTTC	CASRGDRQQYNEQFF
TRBV5-1	TRBJ2-7	TRBD1	-	TGCGCCAGCAGCTTGGTCGGACAGGGGGCGAACGAGCAGTACTTC	CASSLVGQGANEQYF
TRBV11-3	TRBJ2-1	TRBD2	once	TGTGCCAGCAGCTTTTGGAGCGGGAGGGAGAACAATGAGCAGTTCTTC	CASSFWSGRENNEQFF
TRBV28	TRBJ1-2	-	-	TGTGCCAGCACCGACGGACTCCTCCTCAGCTACACCTTC	CASTDGLLLSYTF
TRBV9	TRBJ2-3	-	-	TGTGCCAGCAGCCCCCTTCGTTCAGATACGCAGTATTTT	CASSPLRSDTQYF
TRBV30	TRBJ2-7	TRBD2	-	TGTGCCTGGAGTATAAACACGGGAGGGGGGCAGTACTTC	CAWSINTGGGQYF
TRBV29-1	TRBJ2-3	-	-	TGCAGCGTTGAGGGACGGGACTTCCGGGTCGAGGTAGATACGCAGTATTTT	CSVEGRDFRVEVDTQYF
TRBV14	TRBJ2-3	-	-	TGTGCCAGCAACAGTCCCACAGATACGCAGTATTTT	CASNSPTDTQYF
TRBV5-1	TRBJ1-1	-	-	TGCGCCAGCAGCCCTATTGGGGGAGGCTTAAATTTTTGGGCTTTCTTT	CASSPIGGGLNFWAFF
TRBV10-3	TRBJ1-1	-	-	TGTGCCATCAGTGAGTCAGGCTTGAACACTGAAGCTTTCTTT	CAISESGLNTEAFF
TRBV18	TRBJ2-4	-	-	TGTGCCAGCTCGACAACGGGCGGACTAGCCAAAAACATTCAGTACTTC	CASSTTGGLAKNIQYF
TRBV4-2	TRBJ2-1	TRBD2	-	TGTGCCAGCAGCCAAGATGCGACTAGCGGGAGATCTGGCGAGCAGTTCTTC	CASSQDATSGRSGEQFF
TRBV2	TRBJ2-7	-	-	TGTGCCAGCTCGTTCGGGGGCGAAGACCCCTACGAGCAGTACTTC	CASSFGGEDPYEQYF
TRBV5-5	TRBJ2-7	-	-	TGTGCCAGCAGCACAGACTCGCGGTCTTCCTACGAGCAGTACTTC	CASSTDSRSSYEQYF
TRBV5-1	TRBJ2-1	-	-	TGCGCCAGCAGCTTGGCGGAGCGCTATGAGCAGTTCTTC	CASSLAERYEQFF
TRBV11-2	TRBJ1-1	-	-	TGTGCCAGCTTACCCGGGCAGGGGAACACTGAAGCTTTCTTT	CASLPGQGNTEAFF
TRBV9	TRBJ2-2	-	-	TGTGCCAGCAGCGTATACGACTCTAACACCGGGGAGCTGTTTTTT	CASSVYDSNTGELFF
TRBV30	TRBJ2-7	-	-	TGTGCCTGGAGTGTAGCCGGCGAGCAGTACTTC	CAWSVAGEQYF
TRBV7-2	TRBJ2-7	-	-	TGTGCCAGCAGCGCAACCTCCGGGACCTTCTACGAGCAGTACTTC	CASSATSGTFYEQYF
TRBV5-1	TRBJ1-1	-	-	TGCGCCAGCAGAAGGGACTCCGGCGGTATTGGGACTGAAGCTTTCTTT	CASRRDSGGIGTEAFF
TRBV5-3	TRBJ2-1	TRBD2	-	TGTGCCAGAAGCTTGAAGCCTACGACTAGCGGGGTTTACAATGAGCAGTTCTTC	CARSLKPTTSGVYNEQFF
TRBV9	TRBJ2-3	TRBD1	once	TGTGCCAGCAGCGCTCCACAGGGGGCGTTCAATACGCAGTATTTT	CASSAPQGAFNTQYF